The 23 T cell receptor beta chains given below trace back to one sample, sequenced in a study of early T cells in non-severe SARS-CoV-2 infection. One entry per CDR3 protein results from TCRdb running MiXCR on the 5' RACE reads. The sample has 95,000 to 100,000 distinct CDR3 sequences, under 15% seen once. Sequenced material: whole blood. Source of these receptors: an adult who was a healthcare worker with PCR-confirmed SARS-CoV-2 infection or an uninfected control (not recorded which).

This clonotype was seen only a few times. The gene calls are TRBV4-2 and TRBJ2-7; D perhaps matches TRBD2 (6 bases). The V end was cut by 4 bases, the J end by 3 bases, with 13 bases between. The CDR3 is made up of 14 amino acids. The V gene's germline CDR1 is LGHNA and CDR2 YNFKEQ. The CDR3 region is CASSPNGGSYEQYF. Written as DNA, the CDR3 is TGTGCCAGCAGCCCAAATGGAGGGAGCTACGAGCAGTACTTC.

This clonotype was seen ten or more times. The chain uses TRBV29-1 and TRBJ2-7; possibly TRBD2 for D (6 bases). V lost 4 bases and J lost 2, with 15 bases in between. The length of the CDR3 is 14 residues. Germline loops: CDR1 SQVTM, CDR2 ANQGSEA. CDR3 loop: CSVAPKLATYEQYF. The CDR3 DNA reads TGCAGCGTTGCCCCGAAGCTAGCGACCTACGAGCAGTACTTC.

This clonotype was picked up many times. The V gene is TRBV13, the J gene TRBJ2-7, with D perhaps matching TRBD2 (7 bases). Germline loops: CDR1 PRHDT, CDR2 FYEKMQ (reference sequence). The CDR3 extends over 16 amino acids. V was pared by 1 base and J by 1 base, with 14 bases between. CDR3 in DNA: TGTGCCAGCAGCTTAGTACGGGGGGCCCCGTCCTACGAGCAGTACTTC. It codes for CASSLVRGAPSYEQYF.

In this sample, this clonotype turned up many times. The chain combines TRBV28 with TRBJ1-4; TRBD1 might be the D (5 bases). The CDR3 sequence is 17 residues long. Germline CDR1 reads MDHEN; CDR2 reads SYDVKM. V was pared by 6 bases and J by 6 bases, with 23 bases between. CDR3 coding DNA: TGTGCCAGCAGCACCCCCTCCCCGGGACGGGGGGATGAAAAACTGTTTTTT. This codes for CASSTPSPGRGDEKLFF.

About this clonotype: An end of the junction does not agree with germline; a read error may underlie this. The chain combines TRBV6-2 or TRBV6-3 with TRBJ2-7; the match to TRBD1 covers 7 bases. The germline CDR1 and CDR2 sequences are MNHEY and SVGEGT. The CDR3 has 15 residues. DNA of the CDR3: TGTGCCCGTCCAGAGTCAGGGACAGACTCCTACGAGCAGTGCTTC. Translation gives CARPESGTDSYEQCF.

This clonotype has just a few counts. The chain links TRBV28 to TRBJ1-2, with D maybe TRBD1 (6 bases). The CDR3 runs to 14 residues. V lost 6 bases and J 2 bases, leaving 13 bases between the germline ends. Germline CDR1 and CDR2: MDHEN and SYDVKM. CDR3 in amino acids: CASSWDTMNYGYTF. The CDR3 DNA sequence: TGTGCCAGCAGCTGGGACACGATGAACTATGGCTACACCTTC.

This clonotype was detected a few times. The V gene is TRBV29-1, the J gene TRBJ2-7; D is perhaps TRBD2 (5 bases). With 2 bases removed from V and 6 bases from J, the gap between germline ends came to 11 bases. The V gene's germline CDR1 is SQVTM and CDR2 ANQGSEA. CDR3 length: 12 amino acids. The CDR3 protein is CSVEPSAGEQYF. DNA for the CDR3: TGCAGCGTTGAACCGAGCGCGGGCGAGCAGTACTTC.

This clonotype showed up many times. V usage is TRBV29-1 and J usage is TRBJ2-3; 15 bases are shared with TRBD2. Losses at the gene ends were 8 bases for V and 7 bases for J; bases not matched to a gene: 7. The CDR3 has 14 amino acids. Germline V gives CDR1 SQVTM, CDR2 ANQGSEA. In DNA, the CDR3 is TGCAGCATTGGACTAGCGGGGGGGGCAAATACGCAGTATTTT. This codes for CSIGLAGGANTQYF.

This clonotype was picked up many times. The gene calls are TRBV27 and TRBJ2-1; D possibly matches TRBD1 or TRBD2 (5 bases each). V lost 6 bases and J 6 bases, leaving 9 bases between the germline ends. CDR1 and CDR2 (germline): MNHEY, SMNVEV (reference sequence). The CDR3 length is 12 residues. Here the CDR3 reads CASSGTLNEQFF. CDR3 nucleotide sequence: TGTGCCAGCAGCGGGACCCTCAATGAGCAGTTCTTC.

This clonotype has just a few counts. The CDR3 here is CSVARWTEDTGELFF. Here the CDR3 DNA reads TGCAGCGTTGCTAGGTGGACAGAGGACACCGGGGAGCTGTTTTTT. The chain carries TRBV29-1 and TRBJ2-2; D may be TRBD1 (6 bases). Germline lookup yields CDR1 SQVTM and CDR2 ANQGSEA. The CDR3 runs to 15 residues. V was cut by 4 bases and J by 3 bases, with 15 bases left in between.

The chain employs TRBV11-2 and TRBJ2-1; possibly TRBD2 for D (6 bases). V gave up 5 bases and J gave up 8 bases, with 25 bases separating them. Germline V CDR1 and CDR2: SGHAT, FQNNGV. This CDR3 is 17 amino acids long. In DNA, the CDR3 is TGTGCCAGCAGCCTACGAACGGGGACTCCGCCTAGTGATGAGCAGTTCTTC. It yields the protein CASSLRTGTPPSDEQFF.

As regards this clonotype: A much more abundant neighbour one base away suggests this may be a read error. V gene TRBV7-9 combines with J gene TRBJ2-7, with TRBD2 as a possible D gene (6 bases). This CDR3 is built from 11 residues. CDR1 is SEHNR and CDR2 is FQNEAQ in the germline V gene (reference sequence). V lost 3 bases and J lost 9, with 9 bases in between. CDR3 region: CASSLTGVQYF. CDR3 nucleotides: TGTGCCAGCAGCTTGACGGGGGTGCAGTACTTC. Looking up the rest from reference TRBV7-9 and TRBJ2-7 gives the full variable domain: DTGVSQNPRHKITKRGQNVTFRCDPISEHNRLYWYRQTLGQGPEFLTYFQNEAQLEKSRLLSDRFSAERPKGSFSTLEIQRTEQGDSAMYLCASSLTGVQYFGPGTRLTVT.

The chain has TRBV7-2 and TRBJ2-4, with TRBD2 as a possible D gene (5 bases). Trimming removed 3 bases at V and 3 bases at J, with 9 bases between. The germline V gene encodes CDR1 SGHTA and CDR2 FQGNSA. The CDR3 contains 14 residues. CDR3 residues: CASSFGKLKNIQYF. The DNA for the CDR3 is TGTGCCAGCAGCTTCGGGAAACTCAAAAACATTCAGTACTTC.

This clonotype was counted between two and nine times. The V call is TRBV3-1, the J call TRBJ2-2, with no clear D. The CDR3 contains 14 residues. Trimming removed 3 bases from V and 0 bases from J, with 5 bases in between. CDR1 is LGHDT, CDR2 YNNKEL, per germline (reference sequence). CDR3 coding DNA: TGTGCCAGCAGCCAGCAGACGAACACCGGGGAGCTGTTTTTT. Translating it yields CASSQQTNTGELFF.

Many counts were recorded for this clonotype. The rearrangement uses TRBV5-6 and TRBJ1-2; tentatively, D is TRBD1 (5 bases). The CDR3 is 15 residues long. Trimming stripped 0 bases from V and 0 bases from J, with 9 bases between. Germline CDR1 reads SGHDT; CDR2 reads YYEEEE. Written as DNA, the CDR3 is TGTGCCAGCAGCTTGGGGGGGACCGCTAACTATGGCTACACCTTC. This translates into CASSLGGTANYGYTF.

This clonotype was detected many times. The rearrangement joins TRBV9 to TRBJ1-6; D gene uncertain. The germline gives CDR1 SGDLS, CDR2 YYNGEE. The V end lost 0 bases, the J end lost 8 bases, and 9 bases lay between the germline ends. This CDR3 region has 14 residues. CDR3 coding DNA: TGTGCCAGCAGCGTAGAGGGTACGGATTCACCCCTCCACTTT. This codes for CASSVEGTDSPLHF. Using reference TRBV9 and TRBJ1-6 for the parts outside the CDR3, the full variable domain is DSGVTQTPKHLITATGQRVTLRCSPRSGDLSVYWYQQSLDQGLQFLIQYYNGEERAKGNILERFSAQQFPDLHSELNLSSLELGDSALYFCASSVEGTDSPLHFGNGTRLTVT.

Many counts were recorded for this clonotype. The rearrangement uses TRBV7-2 and TRBJ2-7; TRBD2 matches at 9 bases. Germline trimming cut 5 bases from V and 2 bases from J; bases unmatched to any gene: 4. The CDR3 length is 14 residues. Germline loops: CDR1 SGHTA, CDR2 FQGNSA. CDR3 region: CASSHSGGPYEQYF. CDR3 DNA: TGTGCCAGCAGCCATAGCGGGGGCCCCTACGAGCAGTACTTC.

The rearrangement uses TRBV29-1 and TRBJ2-2; maybe TRBD1 (5 bases). Germline CDR1 is SQVTM and CDR2 is ANQGSEA. V lost 3 bases and J lost 4, with 18 bases in between. CDR3 length: 16 residues. This CDR3 reads CSVDGPRTPITGELFF. The CDR3 DNA is TGCAGCGTTGACGGGCCCAGGACACCAATCACCGGGGAGCTGTTTTTT.

Many counts were recorded for this clonotype. J is TRBJ1-2 and V is TRBV28, with D possibly being TRBD1 (6 bases). The germline V and J ends were trimmed by 2 bases and 7 bases, with 20 bases remaining between them. The CDR3 loop spans 16 amino acids. The V gene's germline CDR1 is MDHEN and CDR2 SYDVKM. CDR3 DNA sequence: TGTGCCAGCAGTTTAGGGGACTACAGGGCGGTCCGTGGCTACACCTTC. Protein product: CASSLGDYRAVRGYTF.

The CDR3 is CASSQEGNGGFETQYF. In DNA form, the CDR3 reads TGTGCCAGCAGCCAAGAGGGGAACGGGGGTTTCGAGACCCAGTACTTC. The J gene is TRBJ2-5, the V gene TRBV4-2; D is perhaps TRBD2 (6 bases). CDR3 length: 16 amino acids. Looked up from germline, CDR1 is LGHNA and CDR2 is YNFKEQ. V lost 0 bases and J lost 5, with 16 bases in between.

This rearrangement joins TRBV5-8 to TRBJ1-4, with D hard to call. Germline CDR1 SGHTS, CDR2 YDEGEE. The CDR3 totals 15 residues. V was shortened by 4 bases and J by 5 bases, with 15 bases between the two germline ends. The DNA of the CDR3 is TGTGCCAGCAGCGCCCGGACGGATAGGAATGAAAAACTGTTTTTT. Translated: CASSARTDRNEKLFF.

The V and J genes are TRBV5-6 and TRBJ1-2; TRBD1 might be the D (5 bases). V gave up 4 bases and J gave up 6 bases, with 19 bases separating them. CDR1 is SGHDT, CDR2 YYEEEE, per germline. The CDR3 has 15 amino acids. CDR3 nucleotide sequence: TGTGCCAGCAGCCTGCTAACCAGGGACGAAGATGGCTACACCTTC. This gives the protein CASSLLTRDEDGYTF.

In its sample, this clonotype was seen many times. This chain uses TRBV11-2 with TRBJ2-2; D call uncertain. Germline V gives CDR1 SGHAT, CDR2 FQNNGV. Trimming took off 0 bases at V and 5 bases at J, with 10 bases between the two ends. The CDR3 has 15 amino acids. The CDR3 spells CASSLDPLDTGELFF. DNA of the CDR3: TGTGCCAGCAGCTTAGATCCTCTCGATACCGGGGAGCTGTTTTTT.